Presented here are 27 T cell receptor beta chains from one specimen sequenced in a study of blood T cell repertoires in COVID-19. Repertoires were generated with immunoSEQ multiplex PCR, while TCRdb's copy carries only in-frame clones and drops some. This sample carries 250,000 to 300,000 clones, roughly 85% of them seen once, and the ten largest clones take 4% to 6%. The source material was peripheral blood. The source of these receptors is a man aged 50 to 60 with active or convalescent COVID-19.

The rearrangement joins TRBV10-3 to TRBJ2-3; D perhaps matches TRBD1 (5 bases). The germline V gene encodes CDR1 ENHRY and CDR2 SYGVKD. The CDR3 spans 13 residues. V lost 8 bases to trimming and J lost 3 bases, with 12 bases between them. The CDR3 protein is CAIQGGLTDTQYF. In DNA, the CDR3 is TGTGCCATCCAGGGTGGTTTAACAGATACGCAGTATTTT.

The chain has TRBV7-9 and TRBJ2-1; D ambiguous. The germline gives CDR1 SEHNR, CDR2 FQNEAQ (reference sequence). The CDR3 has 13 amino acids. V gave up 3 bases and J gave up 4 bases, with 7 bases separating them. The CDR3 DNA is TGTGCCAGCAGCTTGGGCCCTTACAATGAGCAGTTCTTC. This translates into CASSLGPYNEQFF.

V gene TRBV4-2 combines with J gene TRBJ1-2; D is undetermined. V was pared by 1 base and J by 4 bases, with 7 bases between. Looked up from germline, CDR1 is LGHNA and CDR2 is YNFKEQ. The CDR3 spans 13 residues. CDR3 in DNA: TGTGCCAGCAGCCAAGGTGGCATCTATGGCTACACCTTC. The encoded protein is CASSQGGIYGYTF.

This clone was seen just once. The chain combines TRBV27 with TRBJ1-5; TRBD1 might be the D (6 bases). Trimming removed 2 bases from V and 10 bases from J, with 12 bases in between. Germline V gene sequence: CDR1 MNHEY, CDR2 SMNVEV (reference sequence). This CDR3 comprises 13 residues. DNA for the CDR3: TGTGCCAGCAGTTTAGCGGGGGCTCGACCCCAGCATTTT. Its translation is CASSLAGARPQHF.

The chain combines TRBV7-3 with TRBJ1-2; 8 bases line up with TRBD1. V dropped 1 base and J dropped 7; count of bases not matched to a gene: 8. CDR3 size: 15 residues. The germline V gene encodes CDR1 SGHTA and CDR2 FQGTGA. Here the CDR3 DNA reads TGTGCCAGCAGCTTAAATGCCAGGGGGCATAGTGGCTACACCTTC. It yields the protein CASSLNARGHSGYTF.

The chain links TRBV6-1 to TRBJ2-3, with 11 bases lining up with TRBD2. CDR3 length: 16 amino acids. J was trimmed by 0 bases and V by 3 bases; bases with no gene match: 2. Looked up from germline, CDR1 is MNHNS and CDR2 is SASEGT. CDR3 protein: CASSDGTSGSTDTQYF. In DNA form, the CDR3 reads TGTGCCAGCAGTGACGGGACTAGCGGTAGCACAGATACGCAGTATTTT.

The chain uses TRBV5-4 and TRBJ2-7; 7 bases map to TRBD2. The CDR3 runs 13 residues. Germline CDR1 and CDR2: SGHNT and YYREEE (reference sequence). V dropped 4 bases and J dropped 3; count of bases not matched to a gene: 4. Here the CDR3 reads CASSPGGGYEQYF. The CDR3 coding sequence is TGTGCCAGCAGCCCCGGCGGGGGCTACGAGCAGTACTTC.

This clone was seen more than once but under ten times. This chain connects TRBV28 to TRBJ1-6; no clear D gene. V was pared by 5 bases and J by 0 bases, with 14 bases between. Per the germline V gene, CDR1 is MDHEN and CDR2 is SYDVKM. CDR3 length equals 17 residues. Here the CDR3 reads CASSPLAASSYNSPLHF. The DNA for the CDR3 is TGTGCCAGCAGTCCCCTTGCGGCTAGCTCCTATAATTCACCCCTCCACTTT.

Note on this clone: An end of the junction differs from the germline gene, which may be a read error. V and J are TRBV14 and TRBJ2-3; 8 bases map to TRBD2. The CDR3 totals 15 residues. Germline V gives CDR1 SGHDN, CDR2 FVKESK. The CDR3 spells CASSPFKALAGTQYF. CDR3 nucleotide sequence: TGTGCCAGCAGTCCATTCAAGGCTTTAGCGGGAACGCAATATTTT.

This clone has only one observation. This chain joins TRBV24-1 and TRBJ1-6; a weak D match, TRBD1 (5 bases). Deletions cut 5 bases from V and 7 bases from J, with 14 bases between. This CDR3 region has 15 residues. Germline V gene data show CDR1 as KGHDR and CDR2 as SFDVKD. In DNA, the CDR3 is TGTGCCACCAGTGCCGGGGACGGGGGGAATTCACCCCTCCACTTT. Translating gives CATSAGDGGNSPLHF.

This clone has only a few counts. The chain joins TRBV9 to TRBJ1-1; tentatively, D is TRBD1 (5 bases). Germline CDR1 and CDR2: SGDLS and YYNGEE. V shed 4 bases and J shed 5 bases, with 21 bases lying between them. This CDR3 is 16 amino acids long. The CDR3 here is CASSPPQGRVGTEAFF. CDR3 sequence (DNA): TGTGCCAGCAGCCCCCCCCAGGGCCGCGTTGGTACTGAAGCTTTCTTT.

A single count supports this clone. V and J are TRBV7-9 and TRBJ1-5, with a weak D call TRBD1 (6 bases). This CDR3 spans 15 amino acids. CDR1 is SEHNR and CDR2 is FQNEAQ in the germline V gene (reference sequence). V lost 5 bases to trimming and J lost 4 bases, with 15 bases between them. CDR3 region: CASSTLDSGNQPQHF. CDR3 bases: TGTGCCAGCAGCACGCTGGACAGTGGTAATCAGCCCCAGCATTTT.

The chain uses TRBV14 and TRBJ2-7; TRBD1 matches 11 bases. The CDR3 contains 17 residues. CDR1 and CDR2 (germline): SGHDN, FVKESK. The V segment lost 1 base and the J segment 7 bases; nucleotides outside the gene matches: 12. The DNA for the CDR3 is TGTGCCAGCAGCCAAGTGGTTTCGGACAGGGGGCGAAGGGAGCAGTACTTC. Amino acid sequence: CASSQVVSDRGRREQYF. Using reference TRBV14 and TRBJ2-7 for the parts outside the CDR3, the full variable domain is EAGVTQFPSHSVIEKGQTVTLRCDPISGHDNLYWYRRVMGKEIKFLLHFVKESKQDESGMPNNRFLAERTGGTYSTLKVQPAELEDSGVYFCASSQVVSDRGRREQYFGPGTRLTVT.

The V and J genes are TRBV12-5 and TRBJ1-2; D ambiguous. Between the trimmed V and J ends, which lost 5 bases and 2 bases, there was a span of 15 bases. This CDR3 contains 15 residues. Germline values: CDR1 LGHNT, CDR2 FRNRAP. The chain's CDR3 is CASGPQTTSNYGYTF. The CDR3, as DNA: TGTGCTAGTGGTCCGCAAACTACATCGAACTATGGCTACACCTTC.

V gene TRBV12-5 combines with J gene TRBJ2-3; D may be TRBD1 (6 bases). Germline CDR1 LGHNT, CDR2 FRNRAP. The CDR3 is made up of 15 amino acids. The V and J ends lost 2 bases and 0 bases respectively, with 9 bases between them. CDR3: CASGLNRVSTDTQYF. The CDR3, as DNA: TGTGCTAGTGGTTTGAACAGGGTTAGCACAGATACGCAGTATTTT.

The chain is built from TRBV7-3 and TRBJ1-2, with TRBD1 matching over 7 bases. The CDR3 loop spans 13 amino acids. V lost 5 bases, J lost 8 bases, and 8 bases stayed unmatched. Germline V gene lookup returns CDR1 SGHTA and CDR2 FQGTGA. CDR3 nucleotide sequence: TGTGCCAGCAGCGCGGACAGGCTTGGCGGCTACACCTTC. As protein: CASSADRLGGYTF.

The V gene is TRBV4-1, the J gene TRBJ2-7, with D perhaps matching TRBD2 (6 bases). Germline CDR1 MGHRA, CDR2 YSYEKL. CDR3 length: 16 amino acids. V lost 8 bases and J lost 0, with 20 bases in between. In DNA form, the CDR3 reads TGCGCCAGCCGTTTCCGTCCGGAGGGGAGCTCCTACGAGCAGTACTTC. The encoded protein is CASRFRPEGSSYEQYF.

The chain is built from TRBV5-5 and TRBJ2-1; 10 positions match TRBD2. This CDR3 is 16 amino acids long. Germline loops: CDR1 SGHKS, CDR2 YYEKEE (reference sequence). Trimming removed 4 bases from V and 7 bases from J; junction bases left unmatched: 11. The CDR3 bases are TGTGCCAGCAGCGGACTAGCGGTCGATTCTTTTAATGAGCAGTTCTTC. Encoded protein: CASSGLAVDSFNEQFF.

The chain couples TRBV5-1 to TRBJ2-7, with TRBD1 matching over 9 bases. Germline loops: CDR1 SGHRS, CDR2 YFSETQ. The junction had 9 bases not matched to a gene; V was cut back by 1 base and J by 4 bases. The CDR3 extends over 16 amino acids. Here the CDR3 DNA reads TGCGCCAGCAGCTTGCAGTCACAGGGGGCTAGGTACGAGCAGTACTTC. Its protein is CASSLQSQGARYEQYF. The entire variable domain, with the rest obtained from reference TRBV5-1 and TRBJ2-7, is as follows: KAGVTQTPRYLIKTRGQQVTLSCSPISGHRSVSWYQQTPGQGLQFLFEYFSETQRNKGNFPGRFSGRQFSNSRSEMNVSTLELGDSALYLCASSLQSQGARYEQYFGPGTRLTVT.

The chain couples TRBV2 to TRBJ1-2, with unresolved D. V was cut by 5 bases and J by 8 bases, with 15 bases left in between. This CDR3 contains 13 residues. Germline CDR1 reads SNHLY; CDR2 reads FYNNEI. The DNA for the CDR3 is TGTGCCAGCAGTCTCGACCTCACGGGGGGCTACACCTTC. Protein product: CASSLDLTGGYTF.

The rearrangement uses TRBV5-3 and TRBJ1-4; a weak D match, TRBD1 (5 bases). TRBV5-3 is given ORF status, its function remaining uncertain. The CDR3 is 23 residues long. Trimming cost V 1 base and J 8 bases, with 39 bases left between them. This chain's CDR3 is CARSLFPLRSLHVRPPSGEKLFF. The CDR3 DNA reads as TGTGCCAGAAGCTTGTTTCCGTTGCGGTCCCTCCACGTCAGACCCCCCTCAGGGGAAAAACTGTTTTTT.

This clone was observed a few times. This sequence joins TRBV19 and TRBJ2-7; a possible D gene is TRBD2 (6 bases). The CDR3 length is 14 residues. V gave up 5 bases and J gave up 6 bases, with 17 bases separating them. Germline CDR1 is LNHDA and CDR2 is SQIVND (reference sequence). DNA for the CDR3: TGTGCCAGTAGTCCTATAGCGGAGAGGGGCGAGCAGTACTTC. Translated, it gives CASSPIAERGEQYF.

V gene TRBV18 combines with J gene TRBJ2-7; maybe TRBD1 (6 bases). This CDR3 has 13 amino acids. V lost 4 bases to trimming and J lost 3 bases, with 10 bases between them. From germline, CDR1 is KGHSH and CDR2 LQKENI. The CDR3 reads CASSQGTHYEQYF. CDR3 DNA: TGTGCCAGCTCACAGGGGACACACTACGAGCAGTACTTC.

This clone occurred many times. The chain is built from TRBV9 and TRBJ1-2; D possibly corresponds to TRBD1 (5 bases). The length of the CDR3 is 15 residues. Trimming removed 0 bases from V and 4 bases from J, with 13 bases in between. Per the germline V gene, CDR1 is SGDLS and CDR2 is YYNGEE. Here the CDR3 reads CASSVATGFSYGYTF. CDR3 DNA: TGTGCCAGCAGCGTAGCCACAGGATTTAGCTATGGCTACACCTTC.

This clone was seen more than once but under ten times. The chain links TRBV14 to TRBJ1-1; the D gene is possibly TRBD1 (5 bases). The CDR3 totals 14 residues. Trimming shortened V by 1 base and J by 8 bases, and 14 bases separated the two germline ends. Germline V gene sequence: CDR1 SGHDN, CDR2 FVKESK. DNA of the CDR3: TGTGCCAGCAGCCAAGGGTACTTAGGGGCGGAAGCTTTCTTT. The encoded protein is CASSQGYLGAEAFF.

This clone has only a few counts. For the CDR3, the DNA is TGTGCTAGTGCTTCACCGGGACAGGGGGTCTACGAGCAGTACTTC. Residues: CASASPGQGVYEQYF. This chain uses TRBV12-5 with TRBJ2-7, with 11 bases lining up with TRBD1. The CDR3 length is 15 residues. The germline V gene has CDR1 LGHNT and CDR2 FRNRAP. The trim removed 7 bases at V and 3 bases at J, leaving 8 bases unmatched.

This clone has more than one count but fewer than ten. V and J are TRBV7-9 and TRBJ2-7; 7 bases agree with TRBD2. CDR1 and CDR2 (germline): SEHNR, FQNEAQ (reference sequence). V lost 5 bases and J lost 4; bases outside the gene matches: 17. The CDR3 loop spans 17 amino acids. CDR3 sequence reads: CASSPLPGGIAGYEQYF. In nucleotides, the CDR3 is TGTGCCAGCAGCCCGCTCCCGGGAGGAATAGCTGGATACGAGCAGTACTTC.